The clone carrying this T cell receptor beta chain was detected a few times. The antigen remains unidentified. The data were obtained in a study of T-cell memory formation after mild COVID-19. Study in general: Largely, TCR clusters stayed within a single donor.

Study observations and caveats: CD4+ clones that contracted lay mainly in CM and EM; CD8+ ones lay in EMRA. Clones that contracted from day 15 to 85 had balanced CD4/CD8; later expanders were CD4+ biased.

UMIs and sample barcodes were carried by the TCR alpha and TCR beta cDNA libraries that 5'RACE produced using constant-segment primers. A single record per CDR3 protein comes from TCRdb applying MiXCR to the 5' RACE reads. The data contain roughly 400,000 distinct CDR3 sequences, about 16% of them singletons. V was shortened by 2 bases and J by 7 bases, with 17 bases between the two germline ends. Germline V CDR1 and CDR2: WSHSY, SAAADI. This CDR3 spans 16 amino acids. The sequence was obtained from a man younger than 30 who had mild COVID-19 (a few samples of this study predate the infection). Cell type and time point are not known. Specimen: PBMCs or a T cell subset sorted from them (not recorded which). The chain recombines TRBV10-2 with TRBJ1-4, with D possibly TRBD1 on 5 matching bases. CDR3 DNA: TGCGCCAGCAGTGAGCCCGACAGCCTCCTTGGTGAAAAACTGTTTTTT. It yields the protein CASSEPDSLLGEKLFF.